The clone carrying this TCR beta chain has only one observation. The record originates from a study of T cell responses to AZD1222 COVID-19 vaccine. Pooled together were second doses at about 4 or about 12 weeks. The table came from immunoSEQ multiplex PCR; TCRdb's copy has only in-frame clones and leaves some out. Of about 130,000 clones listed, under 95% are singletons. The V segment lost 4 bases and the J segment 4 bases; nucleotides outside the gene matches: 9. The CDR3 is 15 residues long. Germline V gene data show CDR1 as SGDLS and CDR2 as YYNGEE. This specimen was peripheral blood, taken 28 days after the second AZD1222 dose. The chain employs TRBV9 and TRBJ2-5, with TRBD1 identical over 8 bases. This receptor was identified in an adult who received the AZD1222 COVID-19 vaccine. The CDR3 region is CASSLTTGVGETQYF. The CDR3 region has the DNA TGTGCCAGCAGCCTTACGACAGGGGTCGGAGAGACCCAGTACTTC.